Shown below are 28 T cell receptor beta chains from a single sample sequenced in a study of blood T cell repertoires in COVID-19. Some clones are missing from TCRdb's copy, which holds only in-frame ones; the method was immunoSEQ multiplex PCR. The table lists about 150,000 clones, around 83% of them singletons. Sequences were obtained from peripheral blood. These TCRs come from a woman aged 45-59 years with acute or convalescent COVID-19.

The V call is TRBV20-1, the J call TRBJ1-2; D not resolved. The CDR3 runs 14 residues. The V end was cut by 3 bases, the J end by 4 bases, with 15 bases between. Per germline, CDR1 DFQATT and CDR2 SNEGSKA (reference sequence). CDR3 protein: CSASNSIIGYGYTF. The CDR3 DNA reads TGCAGTGCTAGTAATTCCATTATCGGCTATGGCTACACCTTC.

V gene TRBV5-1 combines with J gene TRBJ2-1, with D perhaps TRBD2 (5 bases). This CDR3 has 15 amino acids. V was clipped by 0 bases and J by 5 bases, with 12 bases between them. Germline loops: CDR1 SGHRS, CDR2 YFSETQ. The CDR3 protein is CASSLELASHNEQFF. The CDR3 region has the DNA TGCGCCAGCAGCTTGGAGCTAGCATCTCACAATGAGCAGTTCTTC. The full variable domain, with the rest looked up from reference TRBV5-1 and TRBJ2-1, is KAGVTQTPRYLIKTRGQQVTLSCSPISGHRSVSWYQQTPGQGLQFLFEYFSETQRNKGNFPGRFSGRQFSNSRSEMNVSTLELGDSALYLCASSLELASHNEQFFGPGTRLTVL.

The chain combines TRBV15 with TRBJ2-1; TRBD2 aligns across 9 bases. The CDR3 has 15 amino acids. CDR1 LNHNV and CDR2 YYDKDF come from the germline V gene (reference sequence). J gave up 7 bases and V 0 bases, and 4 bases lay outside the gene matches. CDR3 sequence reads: CATSREGLAQNEQFF. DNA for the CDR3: TGTGCCACCAGCAGAGAAGGACTAGCGCAAAATGAGCAGTTCTTC.

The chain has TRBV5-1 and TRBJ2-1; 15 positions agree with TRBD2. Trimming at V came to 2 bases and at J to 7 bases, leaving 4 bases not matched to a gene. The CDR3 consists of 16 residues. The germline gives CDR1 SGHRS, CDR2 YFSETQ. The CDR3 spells CASSFRTSGGVNEQFF. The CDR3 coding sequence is TGCGCCAGCAGCTTTAGGACTAGCGGGGGGGTAAATGAGCAGTTCTTC.

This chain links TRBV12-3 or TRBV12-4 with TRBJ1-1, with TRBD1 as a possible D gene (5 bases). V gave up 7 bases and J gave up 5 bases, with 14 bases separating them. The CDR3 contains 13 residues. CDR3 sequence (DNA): TGTGCCAGCACCCTATCGGACACAACTGAAGCTTTCTTT. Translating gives CASTLSDTTEAFF.

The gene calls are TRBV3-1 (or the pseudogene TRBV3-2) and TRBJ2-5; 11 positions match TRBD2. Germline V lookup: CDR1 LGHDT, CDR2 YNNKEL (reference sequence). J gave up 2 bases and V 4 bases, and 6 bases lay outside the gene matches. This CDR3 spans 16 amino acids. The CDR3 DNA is TGTGCCAGCAGCCCCCTCTTAGCGGGGGGGCAAGAGACCCAGTACTTC. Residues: CASSPLLAGGQETQYF.

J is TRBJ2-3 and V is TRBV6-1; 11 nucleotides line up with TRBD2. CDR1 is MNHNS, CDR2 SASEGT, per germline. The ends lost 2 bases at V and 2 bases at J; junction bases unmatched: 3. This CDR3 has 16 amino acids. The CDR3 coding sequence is TGTGCCAGCAGTGAACTAGCGGGGGGATTCACAGATACGCAGTATTTT. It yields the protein CASSELAGGFTDTQYF.

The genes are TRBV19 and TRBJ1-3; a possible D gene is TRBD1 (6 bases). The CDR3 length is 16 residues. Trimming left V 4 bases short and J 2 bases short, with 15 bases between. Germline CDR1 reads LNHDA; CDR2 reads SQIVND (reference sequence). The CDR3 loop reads CASSSLWGLAGNTIYF. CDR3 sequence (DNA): TGTGCCAGTAGTAGCCTTTGGGGGCTGGCTGGAAACACCATATATTTT.

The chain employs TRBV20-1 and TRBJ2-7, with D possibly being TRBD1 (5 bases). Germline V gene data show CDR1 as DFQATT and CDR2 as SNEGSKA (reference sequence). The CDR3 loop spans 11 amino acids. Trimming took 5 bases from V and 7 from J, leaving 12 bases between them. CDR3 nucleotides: TGCAGTGCTCCGGACACCCAGGAGCAGTACTTC. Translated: CSAPDTQEQYF.

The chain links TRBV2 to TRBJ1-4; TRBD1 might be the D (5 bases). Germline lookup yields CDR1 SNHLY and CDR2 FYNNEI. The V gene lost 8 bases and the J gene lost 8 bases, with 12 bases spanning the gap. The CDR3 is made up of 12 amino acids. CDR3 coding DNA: TGTGCCAGCTCGGGGGAGGGCGAAAAACTGTTTTTT. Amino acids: CASSGEGEKLFF.

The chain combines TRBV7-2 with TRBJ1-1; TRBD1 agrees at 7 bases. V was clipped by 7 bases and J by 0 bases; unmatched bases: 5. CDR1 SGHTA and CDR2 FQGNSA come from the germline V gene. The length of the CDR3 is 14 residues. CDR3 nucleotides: TGTGCCAGCATAAGGGGGCTCGTGAACACTGAAGCTTTCTTT. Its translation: CASIRGLVNTEAFF.

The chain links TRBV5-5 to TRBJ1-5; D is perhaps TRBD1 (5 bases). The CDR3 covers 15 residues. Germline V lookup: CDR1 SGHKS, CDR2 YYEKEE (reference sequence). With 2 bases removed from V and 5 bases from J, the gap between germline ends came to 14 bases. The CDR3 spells CASSFGQGSYQPQHF. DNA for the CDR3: TGTGCCAGCAGCTTCGGTCAGGGCAGTTATCAGCCCCAGCATTTT.

The CDR3 nucleotides are TGTGCCTGGAGTGCCCAGGGGTATAATTCACCCCTCCACTTT. This sequence encodes CAWSAQGYNSPLHF. The rearrangement joins TRBV30 to TRBJ1-6; D is perhaps TRBD1 (6 bases). This CDR3 has 14 amino acids. Trimming stripped 1 base from V and 4 bases from J, with 8 bases between. Germline loops: CDR1 GTSNPN, CDR2 SVGIG (reference sequence). Filled out from reference TRBV30 and TRBJ1-6, the complete variable domain reads SQTIHQWPATLVQPVGSPLSLECTVEGTSNPNLYWYRQAAGRGLQLLFYSVGIGQISSEVPQNLSASRPQDRQFILSSKKLLLSDSGFYLCAWSAQGYNSPLHFGNGTRLTVT.

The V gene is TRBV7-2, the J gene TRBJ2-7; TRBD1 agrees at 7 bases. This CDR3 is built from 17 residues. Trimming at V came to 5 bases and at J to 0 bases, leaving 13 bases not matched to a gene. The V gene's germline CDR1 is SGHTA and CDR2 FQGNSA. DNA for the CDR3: TGTGCCAGCAGCCTGAGCACAGGGGTCGGAAGCTCCTACGAGCAGTACTTC. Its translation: CASSLSTGVGSSYEQYF. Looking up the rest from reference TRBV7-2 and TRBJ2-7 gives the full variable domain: GAGVSQSPSNKVTEKGKDVELRCDPISGHTALYWYRQSLGQGLEFLIYFQGNSAPDKSGLPSDRFSAERTGGSVSTLTIQRTQQEDSAVYLCASSLSTGVGSSYEQYFGPGTRLTVT.

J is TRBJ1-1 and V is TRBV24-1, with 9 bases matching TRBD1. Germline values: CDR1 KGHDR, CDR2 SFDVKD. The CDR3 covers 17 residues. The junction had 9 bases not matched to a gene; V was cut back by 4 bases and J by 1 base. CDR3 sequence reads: CATSEGTGGAGNTEAFF. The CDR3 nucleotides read TGTGCCACCAGTGAGGGTACAGGGGGCGCCGGGAACACTGAAGCTTTCTTT.

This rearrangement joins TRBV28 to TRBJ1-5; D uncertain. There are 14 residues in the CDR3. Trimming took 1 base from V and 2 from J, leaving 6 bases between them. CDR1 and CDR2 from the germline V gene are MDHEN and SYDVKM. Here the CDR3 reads CASSLFGGNQPQHF. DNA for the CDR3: TGTGCCAGCAGTTTATTCGGTGGCAATCAGCCCCAGCATTTT.

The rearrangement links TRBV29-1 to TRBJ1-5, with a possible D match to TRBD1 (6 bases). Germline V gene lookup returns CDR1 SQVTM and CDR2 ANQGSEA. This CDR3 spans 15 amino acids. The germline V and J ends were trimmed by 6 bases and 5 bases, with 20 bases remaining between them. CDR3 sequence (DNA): TGCAGCGTACGGGACACCATATCCCCTTATCAGCCCCAGCATTTT. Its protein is CSVRDTISPYQPQHF.

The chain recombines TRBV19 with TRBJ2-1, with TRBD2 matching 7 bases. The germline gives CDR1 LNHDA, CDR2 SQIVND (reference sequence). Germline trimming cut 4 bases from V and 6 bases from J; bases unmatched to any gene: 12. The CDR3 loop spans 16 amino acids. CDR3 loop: CASSTGTNPVVNEQFF. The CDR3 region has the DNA TGTGCCAGTAGTACGGGGACTAACCCTGTAGTCAATGAGCAGTTCTTC.

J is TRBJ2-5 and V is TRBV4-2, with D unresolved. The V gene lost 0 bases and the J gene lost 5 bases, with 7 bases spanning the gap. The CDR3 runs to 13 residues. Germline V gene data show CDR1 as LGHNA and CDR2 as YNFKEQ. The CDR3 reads CASSQDWAETQYF. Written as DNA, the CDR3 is TGTGCCAGCAGCCAAGATTGGGCTGAGACCCAGTACTTC.

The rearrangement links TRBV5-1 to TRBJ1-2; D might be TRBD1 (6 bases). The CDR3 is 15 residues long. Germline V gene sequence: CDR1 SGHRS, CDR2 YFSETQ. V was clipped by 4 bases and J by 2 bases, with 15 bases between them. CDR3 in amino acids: CASSLGQSANYGYTF. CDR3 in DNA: TGCGCCAGCAGCCTTGGACAGAGCGCAAACTATGGCTACACCTTC.

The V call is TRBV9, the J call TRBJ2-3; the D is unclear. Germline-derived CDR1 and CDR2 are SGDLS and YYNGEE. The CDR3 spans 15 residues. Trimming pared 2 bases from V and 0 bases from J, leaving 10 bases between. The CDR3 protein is CASSVGLSSTDTQYF. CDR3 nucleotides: TGTGCCAGCAGCGTGGGCCTCAGTAGCACAGATACGCAGTATTTT.

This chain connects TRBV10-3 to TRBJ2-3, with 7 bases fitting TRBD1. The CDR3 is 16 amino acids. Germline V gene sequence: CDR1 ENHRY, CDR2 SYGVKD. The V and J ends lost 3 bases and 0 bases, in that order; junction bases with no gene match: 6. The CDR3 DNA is TGTGCCATCAGTGAACCTACAGGGGCTAGCACAGATACGCAGTATTTT. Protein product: CAISEPTGASTDTQYF.

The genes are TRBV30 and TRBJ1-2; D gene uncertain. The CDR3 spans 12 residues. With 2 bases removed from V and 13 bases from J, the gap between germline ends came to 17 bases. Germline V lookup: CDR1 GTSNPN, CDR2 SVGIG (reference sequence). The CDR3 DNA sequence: TGTGCCTGGAGTCTTACGAGGAGGATGAGCACCTTC. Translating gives CAWSLTRRMSTF.

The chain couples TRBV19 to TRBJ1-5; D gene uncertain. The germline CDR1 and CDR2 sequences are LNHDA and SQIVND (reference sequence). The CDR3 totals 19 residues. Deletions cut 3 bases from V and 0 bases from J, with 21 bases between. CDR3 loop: CASSIGGVWHTNSNQPQHF. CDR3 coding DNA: TGTGCCAGTAGTATTGGAGGAGTGTGGCATACTAATAGCAATCAGCCCCAGCATTTT.

The CDR3 region has the DNA TGTGCCAGCAGCCAAGCGACGAGGATAGGTGGCTACACCTTC. The encoded protein is CASSQATRIGGYTF. The rearrangement uses TRBV6-5 and TRBJ1-2; D gene uncertain. Germline CDR1 reads MNHEY; CDR2 reads SVGAGI. The CDR3 contains 14 residues. V gave up 6 bases and J gave up 7 bases, with 18 bases separating them.

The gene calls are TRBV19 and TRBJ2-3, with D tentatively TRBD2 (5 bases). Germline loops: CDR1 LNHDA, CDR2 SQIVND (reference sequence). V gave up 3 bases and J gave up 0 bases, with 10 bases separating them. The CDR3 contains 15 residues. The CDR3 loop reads CASSIGGTSTDTQYF. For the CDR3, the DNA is TGTGCCAGTAGTATCGGAGGTACTAGCACAGATACGCAGTATTTT.

The chain's CDR3 is CASSPHQGNYGYTF. The CDR3 nucleotides read TGTGCCAGCAGCCCCCACCAGGGAAACTATGGCTACACCTTC. The chain couples TRBV3-1 (or the pseudogene TRBV3-2) to TRBJ1-2, with D possibly being TRBD1 (5 bases). This CDR3 has 14 amino acids. Trimming removed 4 bases at V and 2 bases at J, with 11 bases between. Germline loops: CDR1 LGHDT, CDR2 YNNKEL (reference sequence).

The DNA of the CDR3 is TGTGCCAGCAGCTTTGGCGCGGGGGGGCGGAATGAGCAGTTCTTC. Its translation: CASSFGAGGRNEQFF. This rearrangement joins TRBV7-3 to TRBJ2-1; TRBD2 matches 9 bases. The ends lost 3 bases at V and 7 bases at J; junction bases unmatched: 7. Germline CDR1 is SGHTA and CDR2 is FQGTGA. The CDR3 runs 15 residues.